These 27 T cell receptor beta chains originate from one sample sequenced in a study of blood T cell repertoires in COVID-19. Profiling relied on immunoSEQ multiplex PCR, and the TCRdb table lists in-frame clones only, not all of them. The sample carries roughly 150,000 clones, about 80% recorded once. Sequencing input: PBMCs or T cells enriched from blood (not recorded which). Receptors were obtained from an older woman in a cohort exposed to, infected with or recovered from COVID-19 (not recorded which).

This chain links TRBV6-1 with TRBJ1-6, with 7 bases that match TRBD1. The CDR3 has 15 residues. Trimming cost V 2 bases and J 7 bases; bases outside gene matches: 5. The V gene's germline CDR1 is MNHNS and CDR2 SASEGT. The CDR3 spells CASSEWGTDNSPLHF. In DNA form, the CDR3 reads TGTGCCAGCAGTGAATGGGGGACAGACAATTCACCCCTCCACTTT.

The CDR3 region has the DNA TGTGCCTGGAGTGGTGGGGGCGCCCCTTACACCATATATTTT. Its translation is CAWSGGGAPYTIYF. The chain is built from TRBV30 and TRBJ1-3; D perhaps matches TRBD1 (6 bases). The CDR3 has 14 amino acids. The V and J ends lost 1 base and 8 bases respectively, with 15 bases between them. Germline CDR1 and CDR2: GTSNPN and SVGIG (reference sequence).

The chain couples TRBV11-3 to TRBJ1-3; D is perhaps TRBD1 (5 bases). Trimming removed 5 bases at V and 2 bases at J, with 10 bases between. The CDR3 is 14 amino acids. From germline, CDR1 is SGHNT and CDR2 YENEEA. CDR3 DNA: TGTGCCAGCAGCCCAGGGCACCCTGGAAACACCATATATTTT. Translating gives CASSPGHPGNTIYF.

This clone was seen only a few times. The chain combines TRBV5-1 with TRBJ2-1, with 7 bases aligning to TRBD2. V dropped 4 bases and J dropped 2; count of bases not matched to a gene: 9. This CDR3 contains 16 residues. CDR1 and CDR2 from the germline V gene are SGHRS and YFSETQ. The CDR3 bases are TGCGCCAGCAGCGCAACTAGCGCCTGGCCCTACAATGAGCAGTTCTTC. It yields the protein CASSATSAWPYNEQFF.

The V call is TRBV2, the J call TRBJ2-1; D possibly corresponds to TRBD2 (7 bases). Germline CDR1 reads SNHLY; CDR2 reads FYNNEI. The CDR3 extends over 14 amino acids. V gave up 5 bases and J gave up 6 bases, with 14 bases separating them. The CDR3 DNA reads as TGTGCCAGCAGTTCCCGGGGGGCGGGCAATGAGCAGTTCTTC. Translated: CASSSRGAGNEQFF.

V is TRBV18 and J is TRBJ1-5, with 7 bases fitting TRBD1. This CDR3 is built from 17 residues. Germline V gives CDR1 KGHSH, CDR2 LQKENI. V shed 2 bases and J 4 bases; nucleotides not matched to a gene: 11. CDR3 loop: CASSPGESGTVNQPQHF. In DNA, the CDR3 is TGTGCCAGCTCACCAGGAGAATCCGGGACAGTTAATCAGCCCCAGCATTTT.

This clone was observed a single time. The rearrangement links TRBV7-8 to TRBJ2-3; D gene ambiguous. The CDR3 has 13 residues. From germline, CDR1 is SGHVS and CDR2 FQNEAQ. V was shortened by 1 base and J by 9 bases, with 11 bases between the two germline ends. The CDR3: CASSLGAARTQYF. The CDR3 DNA follows: TGTGCCAGCAGCTTAGGGGCAGCCAGGACGCAGTATTTT.

The DNA of the CDR3 is TGTGCCAGCAGTCTCGGGTACAATGAGCAGTTCTTC. It yields the protein CASSLGYNEQFF. The V call is TRBV28, the J call TRBJ2-1; D is unclear. This CDR3 has 12 amino acids. With 5 bases removed from V and 4 bases from J, the gap between germline ends came to 6 bases. Germline CDR1 reads MDHEN; CDR2 reads SYDVKM.

This clone was counted only a few times. The chain joins TRBV9 to TRBJ2-7; 8 positions match TRBD2. Germline trimming cut 4 bases from V and 6 bases from J; bases unmatched to any gene: 3. The germline gives CDR1 SGDLS, CDR2 YYNGEE. There are 12 residues in the CDR3. Here the CDR3 DNA reads TGTGCCAGCAGCAGCGGGAGCGGCGAGCAGTACTTC. This gives the protein CASSSGSGEQYF.

The chain is built from TRBV19 and TRBJ2-3; 11 bases match TRBD2. The CDR3 has 15 amino acids. J was trimmed by 7 bases and V by 8 bases; bases with no gene match: 11. Germline lookup yields CDR1 LNHDA and CDR2 SQIVND (reference sequence). The CDR3 spells CASASSGRASNTQYF. The CDR3 nucleotides read TGTGCCAGTGCGAGTAGCGGGAGGGCGAGCAATACGCAGTATTTT.

V is TRBV7-2 and J is TRBJ1-6; possibly TRBD1 for D (5 bases). This CDR3 has 13 amino acids. V was trimmed by 4 bases and J by 8 bases, leaving 9 bases between them. Germline CDR1 and CDR2: SGHTA and FQGNSA. CDR3 in amino acids: CASSWRGDSPLHF. The CDR3 DNA reads as TGTGCCAGCAGCTGGAGGGGTGATTCACCCCTCCACTTT. The full variable domain, in which reference TRBV7-2 and TRBJ1-6 provide the parts outside the CDR3, is GAGVSQSPSNKVTEKGKDVELRCDPISGHTALYWYRQSLGQGLEFLIYFQGNSAPDKSGLPSDRFSAERTGGSVSTLTIQRTQQEDSAVYLCASSWRGDSPLHFGNGTRLTVT.

The chain combines TRBV29-1 with TRBJ1-4; 8 bases line up with TRBD1. The CDR3 is 15 residues long. V lost 8 bases to trimming and J lost 0 bases; unmatched junction nucleotides: 8. From germline, CDR1 is SQVTM and CDR2 ANQGSEA. CDR3 nucleotide sequence: TGCAGCTACCTGCAGGGGGCTTCAACTAATGAAAAACTGTTTTTT. Translating it yields CSYLQGASTNEKLFF.

This clone was seen more than once but under ten times. The rearrangement links TRBV5-1 to TRBJ1-2, with D tentatively TRBD1 (6 bases). The CDR3 is 15 residues long. Germline V gives CDR1 SGHRS, CDR2 YFSETQ. V was cut by 4 bases and J by 2 bases, with 15 bases left in between. CDR3 protein: CASSQDTGSNYGYTF. In DNA form, the CDR3 reads TGCGCCAGCAGCCAGGATACAGGGTCCAACTATGGCTACACCTTC.

In this sample, this clone turned up a few times. The rearrangement uses TRBV28 and TRBJ1-4; maybe TRBD1 (6 bases). CDR1 MDHEN and CDR2 SYDVKM come from the germline V gene. V lost 4 bases and J 5 bases, leaving 11 bases between the germline ends. The CDR3 contains 14 residues. The CDR3, as DNA: TGTGCCAGCAGTTCGGGGGGGCCGAATGAAAAACTGTTTTTT. It is translated as CASSSGGPNEKLFF.

The chain carries TRBV15 and TRBJ1-4; D remains ambiguous. The germline gives CDR1 LNHNV, CDR2 YYDKDF (reference sequence). V lost 0 bases and J 8 bases, leaving 10 bases between the germline ends. The CDR3 spans 14 residues. DNA for the CDR3: TGTGCCACCAGCAGAGATCAAGGAGTGGAAAAACTGTTTTTT. Translated, it gives CATSRDQGVEKLFF.

The chain combines TRBV19 with TRBJ2-1; tentatively, D is TRBD2 (5 bases). The germline gives CDR1 LNHDA, CDR2 SQIVND (reference sequence). V lost 6 bases to trimming and J lost 0 bases, with 9 bases between them. This CDR3 region has 14 residues. In DNA form, the CDR3 reads TGTGCCAGTAGGCCTAGCAGCTCCTACAATGAGCAGTTCTTC. Residues: CASRPSSSYNEQFF.

This chain links TRBV2 with TRBJ1-2; 9 bases line up with TRBD1. The V and J ends lost 6 bases and 10 bases, in that order; junction bases with no gene match: 6. The CDR3 spans 12 residues. The germline V gene encodes CDR1 SNHLY and CDR2 FYNNEI. This CDR3 is CASSHRGHDYTF. The CDR3 coding sequence is TGTGCCAGCAGCCACAGGGGGCATGACTACACCTTC.

The gene calls are TRBV7-9 and TRBJ1-4, with D possibly being TRBD1 (6 bases). Per germline, CDR1 SEHNR and CDR2 FQNEAQ (reference sequence). V lost 5 bases, J lost 5 bases, and 15 bases lay in between. The CDR3 has 15 residues. The CDR3 here is CASSNPGARNEKLFF. The CDR3 DNA sequence: TGTGCCAGCAGCAACCCAGGGGCTAGAAATGAAAAACTGTTTTTT.

The chain joins TRBV10-3 to TRBJ2-1, with 9 bases that match TRBD1. CDR1 ENHRY and CDR2 SYGVKD come from the germline V gene. The CDR3 spans 17 residues. J lost 0 bases, V lost 8 bases, and 11 bases had no gene match. The CDR3 nucleotides are TGTGCCATCGGCAGGGGACAGGGCCGGGGCTCCTACAATGAGCAGTTCTTC. Translating gives CAIGRGQGRGSYNEQFF.

The table lists this clone with a few counts. The chain recombines TRBV27 with TRBJ2-1; 12 nucleotides agree with TRBD2. The trim removed 4 bases at V and 14 bases at J, leaving 6 bases unmatched. Germline CDR1 reads MNHEY; CDR2 reads SMNVEV (reference sequence). This CDR3 spans 13 amino acids. Here the CDR3 DNA reads TGTGCCAGCAGTTGGCTAGCGGGAGGGCCAGAGTTCTTC. Translated: CASSWLAGGPEFF.

The chain has TRBV28 and TRBJ1-2; possible D gene TRBD1, 6 bases. This CDR3 has 11 amino acids. The V and J ends lost 6 bases and 8 bases respectively, with 10 bases between them. From germline, CDR1 is MDHEN and CDR2 SYDVKM. CDR3 protein: CASRQGIGYTF. In DNA, the CDR3 is TGTGCCAGCAGACAGGGTATCGGCTACACCTTC.

This clone was observed a handful of times. The J gene is TRBJ2-2, the V gene TRBV5-5, with a weak D call TRBD1 (6 bases). The germline V gene encodes CDR1 SGHKS and CDR2 YYEKEE (reference sequence). The CDR3 is 14 residues long. Deletions cut 3 bases from V and 6 bases from J, with 12 bases between. The CDR3 sequence: CASSSYRAPGELFF. The CDR3 DNA follows: TGTGCCAGCAGCTCTTACAGGGCCCCCGGGGAGCTGTTTTTT.

The chain links TRBV18 to TRBJ2-7; 7 bases are a match to TRBD1. Germline V CDR1 and CDR2: KGHSH, LQKENI. Trimming cost V 3 bases and J 3 bases; bases outside gene matches: 5. The CDR3 consists of 14 residues. CDR3 in amino acids: CASSPDRVRYEQYF. The CDR3 DNA sequence: TGTGCCAGCTCACCCGACAGGGTACGCTACGAGCAGTACTTC.

V and J are TRBV10-3 and TRBJ1-2; a possible D gene is TRBD1 (6 bases). V dropped 6 bases and J dropped 5 bases, with 10 bases sitting between them. The CDR3 spans 12 residues. Germline CDR1 is ENHRY and CDR2 is SYGVKD. The CDR3 here is CAISGQPYGYTF. The DNA of the CDR3 is TGTGCCATCAGCGGACAGCCGTATGGCTACACCTTC.

The chain recombines TRBV24-1 with TRBJ2-3; the match to TRBD2 covers 7 bases. V dropped 11 bases and J dropped 2; count of bases not matched to a gene: 3. Germline-derived CDR1 and CDR2 are KGHDR and SFDVKD. The CDR3 totals 12 residues. The CDR3 bases are TGTGCCAGTGCGGGGGACACAGATACGCAGTATTTT. Amino acid sequence: CASAGDTDTQYF.

The chain employs TRBV5-5 and TRBJ2-2; 7 bases are a match to TRBD2. The CDR3 runs to 16 residues. The germline V gene encodes CDR1 SGHKS and CDR2 YYEKEE (reference sequence). V gave up 3 bases and J gave up 3 bases; unmatched junction bases: 8. The DNA of the CDR3 is TGTGCCAGCAGCTCCTGGAAAGGGAGGGACACCGGGGAGCTGTTTTTT. Residues: CASSSWKGRDTGELFF.

J is TRBJ2-6 and V is TRBV25-1; D is unresolved. This CDR3 spans 16 amino acids. V was pared by 4 bases and J by 0 bases, with 10 bases between. Germline CDR1 and CDR2: MGHDK and SYGVNS. CDR3 residues: CASSGAPSSGANVLTF. The DNA of the CDR3 is TGTGCCAGCAGTGGGGCCCCAAGCTCTGGGGCCAACGTCCTGACTTTC.